One and the same sample provided the 7 T cell receptor beta chains below, sequenced in a study of blood T cells in healthy people across ages. The use of a sample-barcoded 5' primer and a J-beta primer mix characterized a second PCR of roughly 6 to 12 cycles. TCRdb reprocessed the 5' RACE reads via MiXCR and lists one record per CDR3 protein. Here the sample spans under 950,000 distinct CDR3 sequences, about a fifth being singletons. The specimen was blood. These receptors all come from a man between 70 and 80 years old in good health.

This clonotype was detected only a few times. The chain has TRBV28 and TRBJ2-5; 7 positions agree with TRBD1. This CDR3 is 14 amino acids long. V gave up 5 bases and J gave up 6 bases; unmatched junction bases: 9. The germline gives CDR1 MDHEN, CDR2 SYDVKM. In nucleotides, the CDR3 is TGTGCCAGCAGTGTGGAGGACAGGTCCCAGACCCAGTACTTC. This codes for CASSVEDRSQTQYF.

V and J are TRBV4-2 and TRBJ2-2; TRBD1 agrees at 10 bases. V shed 2 bases and J 5 bases; nucleotides not matched to a gene: 5. This CDR3 is 16 amino acids long. Germline CDR1 and CDR2: LGHNA and YNFKEQ. The CDR3 DNA follows: TGTGCCAGCAGCCAACCACTGGGACAGGGGACCGGGGAGCTGTTTTTT. Protein product: CASSQPLGQGTGELFF.

Many counts were recorded for this clonotype. The chain joins TRBV12-3 or TRBV12-4 to TRBJ2-1, with D maybe TRBD1 (5 bases). V lost 1 base and J lost 7, with 17 bases in between. The CDR3 is 16 amino acids. The CDR3 bases are TGTGCCAGCAGTTTAGAGGGGTACAGTGGGAAGAATGAGCAGTTCTTC. It translates to CASSLEGYSGKNEQFF.

This clonotype was counted at least ten times. The chain uses TRBV29-1 and TRBJ2-5, with 8 bases that match TRBD1. The germline CDR1 and CDR2 sequences are SQVTM and ANQGSEA. Trimming at V came to 5 bases and at J to 2 bases, leaving 4 bases not matched to a gene. The CDR3 runs 13 residues. In DNA, the CDR3 is TGCAGCGTTCAATGGACAGGGCAAGAGACCCAGTACTTC. It yields the protein CSVQWTGQETQYF. Full variable domain (outside the CDR3, taken from reference TRBV29-1 and TRBJ2-5): SAVISQKPSRDICQRGTSLTIQCQVDSQVTMMFWYRQQPGQSLTLIATANQGSEATYESGFVIDKFPISRPNLTFSTLTVSNMSPEDSSIYLCSVQWTGQETQYFGPGTRLLVL.

The rearrangement uses TRBV14 and TRBJ1-1; no firm D call. The germline V and J ends were trimmed by 4 bases and 7 bases, with 13 bases remaining between them. CDR3 length: 13 amino acids. CDR1 is SGHDN and CDR2 is FVKESK in the germline V gene. The CDR3: CASSLSRLGEAFF. In DNA form, the CDR3 reads TGTGCCAGCAGCCTCTCTCGCCTGGGTGAAGCTTTCTTT.

This clonotype has a handful of counts. The chain joins TRBV6-1 to TRBJ2-5; D is possibly TRBD1 or TRBD2 (6 bases each). The ends were cut back, 7 bases at V and 1 base at J, with 10 bases in the middle. The CDR3 has 13 amino acids. CDR1 MNHNS and CDR2 SASEGT come from the germline V gene. CDR3 DNA: TGTGCCAGCACGAGGGGGGTCCAAGAGACCCAGTACTTC. It encodes CASTRGVQETQYF.

The rearrangement links TRBV20-1 to TRBJ2-1, with 10 positions matching TRBD1. Judging by the DNA end, TRBJ2-5 fits better; the J call may be wrong. The CDR3 extends over 14 amino acids. Germline lookup yields CDR1 DFQATT and CDR2 SNEGSKA (reference sequence). The DNA of the CDR3 is TGCAGTGCTCCCGACAGGGGGCTGGGGGAGACCCAGTACTTC. It yields the protein CSAPDRGLGETQYF.